The present TCR beta chain was sequenced within a study of blood T cell repertoires in COVID-19. Background on the study: Samples representing acute and convalescent COVID-19 were sourced from the United States, Italy and Spain.

The CDR3 loop spans 17 amino acids. V dropped 5 bases and J dropped 1; count of bases not matched to a gene: 10. Germline CDR1 reads SGHRS; CDR2 reads YFSETQ. How the authors handled the data: Nucleated cell number was recorded as an estimate derived from reference gene primer amplification. Profiling relied on immunoSEQ multiplex PCR, and the TCRdb table lists in-frame clones only, not all of them. That table gives V, J and clone size, and the DNA gave D and trimming. The table shows some 150,000 clones, with approximately 80% occurring only once. The clonotype originates from a woman between 50 and 59 years old with acute or convalescent COVID-19. Sequenced material: peripheral blood. J is TRBJ2-5 and V is TRBV5-1; 11 bases match TRBD2. CDR3 residues: CASSLFGSGGGQETQYF. CDR3 DNA sequence: TGCGCCAGCAGTCTTTTCGGTAGCGGGGGGGGCCAAGAGACCCAGTACTTC. Drawing the rest from reference TRBV5-1 and TRBJ2-5, the complete variable domain is KAGVTQTPRYLIKTRGQQVTLSCSPISGHRSVSWYQQTPGQGLQFLFEYFSETQRNKGNFPGRFSGRQFSNSRSEMNVSTLELGDSALYLCASSLFGSGGGQETQYFGPGTRLLVL.